These 10 T cell receptor beta chains were all obtained from the same sample, sequenced in a study of blood T cell repertoires in COVID-19. The assay was immunoSEQ multiplex PCR, and TCRdb's table has in-frame clones only and misses some. The sample carries about 100,000 clones, about 85% recorded once. Material for sequencing was peripheral blood. The source of these receptors is a man aged 45-65 years with active or convalescent COVID-19.

The chain carries TRBV5-1 and TRBJ2-1, with 11 bases matching TRBD1. The germline V gene encodes CDR1 SGHRS and CDR2 YFSETQ. V gave up 5 bases and J gave up 5 bases; unmatched junction bases: 9. This CDR3 has 16 amino acids. The CDR3: CASSYTGTGGNNEQFF. DNA of the CDR3: TGCGCCAGCAGTTATACCGGGACAGGGGGGAACAATGAGCAGTTCTTC.

This chain uses TRBV27 with TRBJ1-2; TRBD1 aligns across 9 bases. This CDR3 contains 15 residues. CDR1 is MNHEY, CDR2 SMNVEV, per germline (reference sequence). Losses at the gene ends were 5 bases for V and 3 bases for J; bases not matched to a gene: 7. The CDR3 is CASSNSDRGDYGYTF. The DNA of the CDR3 is TGTGCCAGCAGTAATTCGGACAGGGGAGACTATGGCTACACCTTC.

The table lists this clone with a count of one. The chain couples TRBV19 to TRBJ1-1; TRBD1 matches at 9 bases. The CDR3 is made up of 12 amino acids. After removal of 7 bases from V and 14 bases from J, the junction contained 11 bases not matched to a gene. The germline CDR1 and CDR2 sequences are LNHDA and SQIVND (reference sequence). CDR3 sequence reads: CASTQGQGKNFF. In DNA, the CDR3 is TGTGCCAGTACCCAGGGACAGGGAAAAAACTTCTTT.

V and J are TRBV5-1 and TRBJ2-1; no reliable D call. The CDR3 runs to 13 residues. Trimming took 6 bases from V and 7 from J, leaving 14 bases between them. Germline values: CDR1 SGHRS, CDR2 YFSETQ. This CDR3 is CASTDWQRNEQFF. The CDR3 DNA sequence: TGCGCCAGCACCGACTGGCAGAGGAATGAGCAGTTCTTC. The full variable domain, its missing parts supplied by reference TRBV5-1 and TRBJ2-1, is KAGVTQTPRYLIKTRGQQVTLSCSPISGHRSVSWYQQTPGQGLQFLFEYFSETQRNKGNFPGRFSGRQFSNSRSEMNVSTLELGDSALYLCASTDWQRNEQFFGPGTRLTVL.

The chain couples TRBV7-9 to TRBJ2-7; a weak D match, TRBD1 (6 bases). The CDR3 loop spans 12 amino acids. Trimming pared 1 base from V and 9 bases from J, leaving 10 bases between. Germline CDR1 is SEHNR and CDR2 is FQNEAQ (reference sequence). The CDR3 is CASSLGGRRQYF. As DNA, the CDR3 is TGTGCCAGCAGCTTAGGGGGGCGAAGGCAGTACTTC.

The chain recombines TRBV9 with TRBJ1-3; possibly TRBD1 for D (5 bases). V was shortened by 0 bases and J by 2 bases, with 9 bases between the two germline ends. The CDR3 length is 15 residues. Germline CDR1 reads SGDLS; CDR2 reads YYNGEE. CDR3 coding DNA: TGTGCCAGCAGCGTAGCTGCGACAGCTGGAAACACCATATATTTT. As protein: CASSVAATAGNTIYF.

The gene calls are TRBV7-9 and TRBJ1-1, with TRBD1 identical over 8 bases. The V and J ends lost 7 bases and 2 bases, in that order; junction bases with no gene match: 9. The CDR3 is made up of 15 amino acids. Germline assignment: CDR1 SEHNR and CDR2 FQNEAQ (reference sequence). CDR3 sequence reads: CASTQVDRGNTEAFF. The CDR3 DNA reads TGTGCCAGCACCCAGGTAGACAGGGGTAACACTGAAGCTTTCTTT.

The chain couples TRBV2 to TRBJ1-1; TRBD1 matches 9 bases. V trimming: 11 bases; J trimming: 1 base; junction bases outside the gene matches: 17. The CDR3 totals 17 residues. The germline V gene has CDR1 SNHLY and CDR2 FYNNEI. The CDR3 nucleotides are TGTGCCCGCCGTCCCTCTCCGGGGGACAGGGAGAACACTGAAGCTTTCTTT. Its protein is CARRPSPGDRENTEAFF.

V usage is TRBV5-1 and J usage is TRBJ2-7; D perhaps matches TRBD2 (6 bases). The germline V gene encodes CDR1 SGHRS and CDR2 YFSETQ. The CDR3 is 16 residues long. Trimming pared 0 bases from V and 3 bases from J, leaving 16 bases between. This chain's CDR3 is CASSLVAGLGGYEQYF. In DNA form, the CDR3 reads TGCGCCAGCAGCTTGGTGGCGGGATTGGGAGGCTACGAGCAGTACTTC.

This clone was seen once. V and J are TRBV11-2 and TRBJ2-1, with 8 positions matching TRBD2. CDR3 size: 13 residues. The V gene end was trimmed by 7 bases and the J gene end by 10 bases; junction bases not matched to a gene: 9. The germline V gene encodes CDR1 SGHAT and CDR2 FQNNGV. The CDR3 region has the DNA TGTGCCAGCATCCCGGGGGGGGGCAGAGAGCAGTTCTTC. Protein sequence: CASIPGGGREQFF.